Listed below are T cell receptor beta chains from one sample, sequenced in a study of cytomegalovirus exposure and HLA in healthy donors. Using immunoSEQ multiplex PCR, the repertoire was profiled, and TCRdb retains in-frame clones only, with some absent. The sample lists about 200,000 clones; almost 80% were seen once. The sample consisted of PBMCs. All receptors come from a man aged 18 to 29 in good health and CMV-seronegative. Both conserved end residues are part of each CDR3. The D gene is left open where the match is weak. Rows give clone size only sometimes, using once, few, many, or a class for an expanded clone.

J,D,size,V,DNA,CDR3
TRBJ1-1,TRBD1,NA,TRBV18,TGTGCCAGCTCACTGGGACAGGGGGACACTGAAGCTTTCTTT,CASSLGQGDTEAFF
TRBJ1-3,NA,NA,TRBV9,TGTGCCAGCAGCCTTACAGGGTCCTCTGGAAACACCATATATTTT,CASSLTGSSGNTIYF
TRBJ2-3,TRBD2,NA,TRBV19,TGTGCCAGTAGTAATCCGGGGACTAGCGATCGTAATACGCAGTATTTT,CASSNPGTSDRNTQYF
TRBJ2-3,TRBD2,once,TRBV19,TGTGCCAGTAGCACCACTAGCGGGGGCGCAGATACGCAGTATTTT,CASSTTSGGADTQYF
TRBJ2-7,NA,once,TRBV9,TGTGCCAGCAGCGGTGGGTCGAGCGTCCACTACGAGCAGTACTTC,CASSGGSSVHYEQYF
TRBJ2-5,NA,NA,TRBV15,TGTGCCACCAGCAATAACCAAGAGACCCAGTACTTC,CATSNNQETQYF
TRBJ2-7,TRBD1,NA,TRBV2,TGTGCCAGCAGAGCTTACGGGACAGGGTCCCACGAGCAGTACTTC,CASRAYGTGSHEQYF
TRBJ2-3,TRBD2,NA,TRBV30,TGTGCCTGGACCGCGGCGGGGGACACAGATACGCAGTATTTT,CAWTAAGDTDTQYF
TRBJ2-3,NA,NA,TRBV5-1,TGCGCCAGCAGCTACCGACAGGCCGGGTCAGGGGATACGCAGTATTTT,CASSYRQAGSGDTQYF
TRBJ2-7,TRBD1,NA,TRBV11-2,TGTGCCAGCAGCTTTGCCGGGACAGGGCCCTACGAGCAGTACTTC,CASSFAGTGPYEQYF
TRBJ2-3,NA,once,TRBV19,TGTGCCAGTAGTCCAGGCAGGGTTGAATTCACAGATACGCAGTATTTT,CASSPGRVEFTDTQYF
TRBJ2-7,TRBD1,NA,TRBV6-1,TGTGCCAGCAAGGGGGTTAGGACAGGGTCCTACGAGCAGTACTTC,CASKGVRTGSYEQYF
TRBJ2-1,NA,NA,TRBV2,TGTGCCAGCAGTCACGATCAGGGGGGCGGGAATGAGCAGTTCTTC,CASSHDQGGGNEQFF
TRBJ2-7,NA,NA,TRBV12-5,TGTGCTAGTGGTCCCAGGTTCGGGGAACAAGACTCCTACGAGCAGTACTTC,CASGPRFGEQDSYEQYF
TRBJ2-2,NA,NA,TRBV30,TGTGCCTGGAAAAAGGCGGGGGCTTCGAACACCGGGGAGCTGTTTTTT,CAWKKAGASNTGELFF
TRBJ2-1,NA,few,TRBV6-6,TGTGCCAGCAGTTACCTTCAGGATGAGCAGTTCTTC,CASSYLQDEQFF
TRBJ2-3,NA,once,TRBV6-6,TGTGCCAGCAGTTACTCCGCGGGGTCAGATACGCAGTATTTT,CASSYSAGSDTQYF
TRBJ2-7,NA,NA,TRBV6-1,TGTGCCAGCAGTGAAATAGTGAGCGAGCAGTACTTC,CASSEIVSEQYF
TRBJ2-3,TRBD2,NA,TRBV27,TGTGCCAGCAGTTTATTAACTAGCGCAGATACGCAGTATTTT,CASSLLTSADTQYF
TRBJ2-1,TRBD2,NA,TRBV10-3,TGTGCCATCAGTGAGAGCGGGAGCTCCTACAATGAGCAGTTCTTC,CAISESGSSYNEQFF
TRBJ2-5,NA,NA,TRBV9,TGTGCCAGCAGCGACCGGGGTGGGGAGACCCAGTACTTC,CASSDRGGETQYF
TRBJ1-2,TRBD1,NA,TRBV27,TGTGCCAGCAGTCCGCACGTGGGACAGGGCAAGGGTGGTGGCTACACCTTC,CASSPHVGQGKGGGYTF
TRBJ2-1,NA,NA,TRBV18,TGTGCCAGCTCACCCGGGGGTGGGAGCTCCTACAATGAGCAGTTCTTC,CASSPGGGSSYNEQFF
TRBJ1-2,NA,NA,TRBV14,TGTGCCAGCAGCCAAGATCACATCTATGGCTACACCTTC,CASSQDHIYGYTF
TRBJ2-7,TRBD1,NA,TRBV5-6,TGTGCCAGCGGCAATCCGGGACAGGTTTACGAGCAGTACTTC,CASGNPGQVYEQYF
TRBJ2-7,TRBD1,NA,TRBV7-3,TGTGCCAGCAGTCTTTACAGGGGCTACGAGCAGTACTTC,CASSLYRGYEQYF
TRBJ2-1,NA,NA,TRBV4-3,TGCGCCAGCAGCCAGAACAGGGGGGGTGAGCAGTTCTTC,CASSQNRGGEQFF
TRBJ2-1,NA,NA,TRBV7-2,TGTGCCAGCAGCTTGGGTAGCTTCACCTACAATGAGCAGTTCTTC,CASSLGSFTYNEQFF
TRBJ1-3,NA,NA,TRBV7-9,TGTGCCAGCAGCCTATCGGGACTGCCTGGAAACACCATATATTTT,CASSLSGLPGNTIYF
TRBJ2-1,NA,few,TRBV27,TGTGCCAGCACCGACTCGACCGGCTCCAATGAGCAGTTCTTC,CASTDSTGSNEQFF
TRBJ1-5,TRBD1,NA,TRBV5-1,TGCGCCAGCAGCCCCCGGACAGGGGGGGATCAGCCCCAGCATTTT,CASSPRTGGDQPQHF
TRBJ2-2,TRBD1,NA,TRBV30,TGTGCCTGGACAAAGGGGGCCTCCTTCGACACCGGGGAGCTGTTTTTT,CAWTKGASFDTGELFF
TRBJ2-6,NA,NA,TRBV30,TGTGCCTGGATAGGTCCAGGTGGGGCCAACGTCCTGACTTTC,CAWIGPGGANVLTF
TRBJ2-5,NA,NA,TRBV10-1,TGCGCCAGCAGTGAGTCTCGGACAGCCTTACCGATGGAGCAGTACTTC,CASSESRTALPMEQYF
TRBJ2-3,TRBD1,NA,TRBV9,TGTGCCAGCAGCGTAGGACAGGGGAATACGCAGTATTTT,CASSVGQGNTQYF
TRBJ2-3,NA,few,TRBV27,TGTGCCAGCAGTTTGATGACAAAGGCAGATACGCAGTATTTT,CASSLMTKADTQYF
TRBJ2-5,TRBD1,NA,TRBV18,TGTGCCAGCTCACCACTCACCGGGACAGGGGCCCAAGAGACCCAGTACTTC,CASSPLTGTGAQETQYF
TRBJ1-1,NA,few,TRBV7-3,TGTGCCAGCAGCCTAGGGGGGGTCACTGAAGCTTTCTTT,CASSLGGVTEAFF
TRBJ2-1,NA,NA,TRBV5-4,TGTGCCAGCAGCTTGGGGGGGGACTCCTACAATGAGCAGTTCTTC,CASSLGGDSYNEQFF
TRBJ2-7,TRBD1,NA,TRBV18,TGTGCCAGCTCACCACGAGGGACAGGGAACGAGCAGTACTTC,CASSPRGTGNEQYF
TRBJ2-5,TRBD1,NA,TRBV9,TGTGCCAGCAGCGTCCGTGACAGGGTCCCAGAGACCCAGTACTTC,CASSVRDRVPETQYF
TRBJ1-2,NA,NA,TRBV2,TGTGCCAGCAACAGGGACGGGGGCTACACCTTC,CASNRDGGYTF
TRBJ2-7,NA,NA,TRBV6-5,TGTGCCAGCAGTAATCAGGGTGGCGAGCAGTACTTC,CASSNQGGEQYF
TRBJ2-5,TRBD1,NA,TRBV4-1,TGCGCCAGCAGCCAAGACCCCCCAGGGGGCGCAGAGACCCAGTACTTC,CASSQDPPGGAETQYF
TRBJ1-5,NA,NA,TRBV27,TGTGCCAGCAGTTCATCCCCATCGGGTCAGCCCCAGCATTTT,CASSSSPSGQPQHF
TRBJ1-5,NA,once,TRBV19,TGTGCCAGCACCGGGACATCCCCAAATCAGCCCCAGCATTTT,CASTGTSPNQPQHF
TRBJ2-7,TRBD2,NA,TRBV4-3,TGCGCCAGCAGCCGCGCTTTTGGACTAGCGGGCCGAACCTACGAGCAGTACTTC,CASSRAFGLAGRTYEQYF
TRBJ1-1,TRBD1,few,TRBV7-9,TGTGCCAGCAGCCCGTCAGGGGGCGCTGAAGCTTTCTTT,CASSPSGGAEAFF
TRBJ2-1,TRBD1,NA,TRBV5-1,TGCGCCAGCAGCTTGAACGACAGGGGACTCAATGAGCAGTTCTTC,CASSLNDRGLNEQFF
TRBJ2-5,NA,NA,TRBV18,TGTGCCAGCTCACGAGAAGACGAGGGAGCCCAAGAGACCCAGTACTTC,CASSREDEGAQETQYF
TRBJ2-7,TRBD2,NA,TRBV29-1,TGCAGCGTGGGGAGCCTAGCGGGAGTCCCCGTCGGTGAGCAGTACTTC,CSVGSLAGVPVGEQYF
TRBJ2-5,TRBD1,NA,TRBV5-1,TGCGCCAGCAGCTCACAGGGGACCCAAGAGACCCAGTACTTC,CASSSQGTQETQYF
TRBJ2-1,NA,few,TRBV7-2,TGTGCCAGCAGCTTAGTGGGGGAGGCCTACAATGAGCAGTTCTTC,CASSLVGEAYNEQFF
TRBJ1-1,TRBD1,NA,TRBV19,TGTGCCAGTAGTATCCCAGGGGGCGGGACTGAAGCTTTCTTT,CASSIPGGGTEAFF